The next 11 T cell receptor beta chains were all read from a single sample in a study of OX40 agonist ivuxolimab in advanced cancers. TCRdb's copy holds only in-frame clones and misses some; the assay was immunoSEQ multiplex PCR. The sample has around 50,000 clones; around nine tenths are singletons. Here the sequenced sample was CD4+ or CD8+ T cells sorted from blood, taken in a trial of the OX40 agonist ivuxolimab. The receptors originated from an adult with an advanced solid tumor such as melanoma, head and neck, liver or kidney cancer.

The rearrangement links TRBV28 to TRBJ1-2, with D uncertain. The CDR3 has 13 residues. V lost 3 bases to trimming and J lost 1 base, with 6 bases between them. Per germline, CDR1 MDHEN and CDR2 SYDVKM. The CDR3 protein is CASSLPFNYGYTF. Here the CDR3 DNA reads TGTGCCAGCAGTTTGCCATTTAACTATGGCTACACCTTC.

Written as DNA, the CDR3 is TGTGCCAGCAGTTTGACCCCACGCCAGTTCGAAGCTTTCTTT. It encodes CASSLTPRQFEAFF. This chain connects TRBV28 to TRBJ1-1, with no clear D. Trimming took off 3 bases at V and 8 bases at J, with 16 bases between the two ends. Germline V gene sequence: CDR1 MDHEN, CDR2 SYDVKM. The CDR3 spans 14 residues.

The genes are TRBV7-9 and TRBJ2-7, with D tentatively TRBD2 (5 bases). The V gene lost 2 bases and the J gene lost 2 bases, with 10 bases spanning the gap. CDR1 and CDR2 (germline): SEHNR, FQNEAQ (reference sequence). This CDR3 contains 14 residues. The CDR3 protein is CASSLSGKTYEQYF. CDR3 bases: TGTGCCAGCAGCTTAAGCGGTAAAACCTACGAGCAGTACTTC.

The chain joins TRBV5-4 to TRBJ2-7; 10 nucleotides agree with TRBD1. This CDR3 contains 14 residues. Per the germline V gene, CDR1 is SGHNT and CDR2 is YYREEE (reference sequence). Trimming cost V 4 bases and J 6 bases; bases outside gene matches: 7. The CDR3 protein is CASSRTGGSLEQYF. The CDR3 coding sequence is TGTGCCAGCAGCCGGACAGGGGGGAGCCTCGAGCAGTACTTC. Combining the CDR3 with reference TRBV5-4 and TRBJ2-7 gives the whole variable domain ETGVTQSPTHLIKTRGQQVTLRCSSQSGHNTVSWYQQALGQGPQFIFQYYREEENGRGNFPPRFSGLQFPNYSSELNVNALELDDSALYLCASSRTGGSLEQYFGPGTRLTVT.

The CDR3 sequence: CASSQQLSSYEQYF. In DNA form, the CDR3 reads TGTGCCAGCAGTCAACAGCTTAGCTCCTACGAGCAGTACTTC. The chain couples TRBV6-5 to TRBJ2-7; D remains ambiguous. CDR1 is MNHEY, CDR2 SVGAGI, per germline. The CDR3 has 14 amino acids. Trimming stripped 5 bases from V and 0 bases from J, with 11 bases between.

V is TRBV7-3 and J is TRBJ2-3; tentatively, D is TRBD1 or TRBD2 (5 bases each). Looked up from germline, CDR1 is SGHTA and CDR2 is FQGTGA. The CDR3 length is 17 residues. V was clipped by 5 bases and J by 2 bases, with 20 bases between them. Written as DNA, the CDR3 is TGTGCCAGCAGCACCGGGCAAGGGACGGCGTACACAGATACGCAGTATTTT. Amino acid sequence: CASSTGQGTAYTDTQYF.

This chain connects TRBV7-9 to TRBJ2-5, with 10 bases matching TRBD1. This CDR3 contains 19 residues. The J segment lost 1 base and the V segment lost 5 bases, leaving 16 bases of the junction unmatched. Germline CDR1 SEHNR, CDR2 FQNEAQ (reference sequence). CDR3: CASSKHIGTGDFSQETQYF. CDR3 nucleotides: TGTGCCAGCAGCAAACACATAGGGACAGGGGATTTCTCCCAAGAGACCCAGTACTTC.

The DNA of the CDR3 is TGTGCCACCCGGACAGGACCTTCCTACGAGCAGTACTTC. Amino acid sequence: CATRTGPSYEQYF. The V and J genes are TRBV7-9 and TRBJ2-7; 7 nucleotides agree with TRBD1. V trimming: 10 bases; J trimming: 1 base; junction bases outside the gene matches: 7. The germline gives CDR1 SEHNR, CDR2 FQNEAQ (reference sequence). The CDR3 runs to 13 residues.

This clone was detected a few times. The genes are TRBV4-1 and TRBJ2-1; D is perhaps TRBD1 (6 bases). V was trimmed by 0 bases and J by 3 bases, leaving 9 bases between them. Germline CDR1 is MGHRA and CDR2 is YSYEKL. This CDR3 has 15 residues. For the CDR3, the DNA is TGCGCCAGCAGCCAAGATGGACAGTACTACAATGAGCAGTTCTTC. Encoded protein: CASSQDGQYYNEQFF.

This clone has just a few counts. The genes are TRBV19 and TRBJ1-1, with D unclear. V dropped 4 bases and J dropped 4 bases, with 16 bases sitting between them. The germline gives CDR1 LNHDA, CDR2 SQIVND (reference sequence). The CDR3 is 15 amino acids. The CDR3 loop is CASSKWEAGGTEAFF. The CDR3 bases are TGTGCCAGTAGTAAGTGGGAGGCGGGCGGCACTGAAGCTTTCTTT.

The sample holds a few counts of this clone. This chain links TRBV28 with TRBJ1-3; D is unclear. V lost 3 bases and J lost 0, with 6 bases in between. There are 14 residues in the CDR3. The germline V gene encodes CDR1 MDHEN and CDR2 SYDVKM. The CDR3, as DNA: TGTGCCAGCAGTTTCTCAGTCTCTGGAAACACCATATATTTT. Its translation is CASSFSVSGNTIYF. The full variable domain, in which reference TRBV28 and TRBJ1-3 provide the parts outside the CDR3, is DVKVTQSSRYLVKRTGEKVFLECVQDMDHENMFWYRQDPGLGLRLIYFSYDVKMKEKGDIPEGYSVSREKKERFSLILESASTNQTSMYLCASSFSVSGNTIYFGEGSWLTVV.